The next 28 T cell receptor beta chains were all read from a single sample in a study of T cell responses to AZD1222 COVID-19 vaccine. Generated by immunoSEQ multiplex PCR, the TCRdb table keeps only in-frame clones and is missing some. In the table there are 70,000 to 100,000 clones, approximately 85% of which are singletons. Source: peripheral blood, taken 28 days after the second AZD1222 dose. The receptors originated from an adult who received the AZD1222 COVID-19 vaccine.

The V and J genes are TRBV2 and TRBJ2-3, with 10 positions matching TRBD1. The junction had 4 bases not matched to a gene; V was cut back by 3 bases and J by 4 bases. The CDR3 is made up of 15 amino acids. Per the germline V gene, CDR1 is SNHLY and CDR2 is FYNNEI. CDR3 nucleotides: TGTGCCAGCAGTGAGGACAGGGGGTACTCAGATACGCAGTATTTT. Translating it yields CASSEDRGYSDTQYF.

The chain links TRBV19 to TRBJ1-6; D possibly corresponds to TRBD1 (6 bases). CDR1 and CDR2 from the germline V gene are LNHDA and SQIVND (reference sequence). V lost 4 bases and J lost 10, with 23 bases in between. The CDR3 is 17 residues long. CDR3 protein: CASSTPPRRGLRSPLHF. The CDR3 region has the DNA TGTGCCAGTAGTACCCCTCCCCGGCGGGGGCTGAGGTCACCCCTCCACTTT.

The genes are TRBV2 and TRBJ1-2; D gene unclear. The length of the CDR3 is 13 residues. V was trimmed by 7 bases and J by 3 bases, leaving 12 bases between them. From germline, CDR1 is SNHLY and CDR2 FYNNEI. The CDR3 coding sequence is TGTGCCAGCACGGCGGTCGTCCACTATGGCTACACCTTC. It is translated as CASTAVVHYGYTF.

The rearrangement joins TRBV12-3 or TRBV12-4 to TRBJ1-3; D uncertain. The CDR3 extends over 12 amino acids. V lost 6 bases and J lost 1, with 4 bases in between. The CDR3, as DNA: TGTGCCAGCAGCCGATCTGGAAACACCATATATTTT. It yields the protein CASSRSGNTIYF.

The chain is built from TRBV9 and TRBJ1-3; TRBD1 aligns across 8 bases. The germline gives CDR1 SGDLS, CDR2 YYNGEE. The CDR3 length is 16 residues. Trimming took 0 bases from V and 0 from J; bases not matched to a gene: 2. The CDR3 region is CASSVVGQGSGNTIYF. The CDR3 coding sequence is TGTGCCAGCAGCGTAGTCGGACAGGGCTCTGGAAACACCATATATTTT.

The rearrangement uses TRBV6-5 and TRBJ1-3; perhaps TRBD1 as D (6 bases). Germline loops: CDR1 MNHEY, CDR2 SVGAGI. Trimming left V 8 bases short and J 4 bases short, with 12 bases between. This CDR3 contains 13 residues. The CDR3 bases are TGTGCCAGCTCCAGGGGTCCCGGAAACACCATATATTTT. It codes for CASSRGPGNTIYF.

The V and J genes are TRBV5-6 and TRBJ2-5; D ambiguous. V was trimmed by 5 bases and J by 4 bases, leaving 15 bases between them. The germline gives CDR1 SGHDT, CDR2 YYEEEE. This CDR3 contains 14 residues. The CDR3 DNA reads as TGTGCCAGCAGATTGCAGGATACCCTAGAGACCCAGTACTTC. The encoded protein is CASRLQDTLETQYF.

Written as DNA, the CDR3 is TGTGCCAGCAGCTTAGAGGGAAACACCGGGGAGCTGTTTTTT. It is translated as CASSLEGNTGELFF. The genes are TRBV5-4 and TRBJ2-2, with D maybe TRBD2 (5 bases). CDR1 is SGHNT and CDR2 is YYREEE in the germline V gene (reference sequence). Trimming shortened V by 2 bases and J by 2 bases, and 7 bases separated the two germline ends. This CDR3 spans 14 amino acids.

This clone was seen a few times. This chain connects TRBV7-9 to TRBJ2-1; TRBD2 agrees at 9 bases. The CDR3 length is 17 residues. Germline V gene data show CDR1 as SEHNR and CDR2 as FQNEAQ (reference sequence). The V gene end was trimmed by 3 bases and the J gene end by 3 bases; junction bases not matched to a gene: 9. CDR3 in DNA: TGTGCCAGCAGCTTTCCTTGGCGGGGGGGTCTCTACAATGAGCAGTTCTTC. Translating gives CASSFPWRGGLYNEQFF.

The chain recombines TRBV9 with TRBJ1-1; TRBD1 matches at 8 bases. The J segment lost 5 bases and the V segment lost 3 bases, leaving 3 bases of the junction unmatched. The CDR3 runs to 13 residues. Germline CDR1 SGDLS, CDR2 YYNGEE. Here the CDR3 reads CASSATGGTEAFF. The CDR3 nucleotides are TGTGCCAGCAGCGCTACAGGGGGAACTGAAGCTTTCTTT.

This sequence joins TRBV7-2 and TRBJ1-4; D is undetermined. Per germline, CDR1 SGHTA and CDR2 FQGNSA. The CDR3 loop spans 15 amino acids. V was pared by 5 bases and J by 0 bases, with 10 bases between. The CDR3 DNA reads as TGTGCCAGCAGCCCAGGAGCGGCAACTAATGAAAAACTGTTTTTT. Translating it yields CASSPGAATNEKLFF. The whole variable domain, filled in from reference TRBV7-2 and TRBJ1-4, reads GAGVSQSPSNKVTEKGKDVELRCDPISGHTALYWYRQSLGQGLEFLIYFQGNSAPDKSGLPSDRFSAERTGGSVSTLTIQRTQQEDSAVYLCASSPGAATNEKLFFGSGTQLSVL.

CDR3 protein: CASSLALGQQETQYF. The CDR3 DNA sequence: TGTGCCAGCAGCTTAGCGCTGGGGCAACAAGAGACCCAGTACTTC. V usage is TRBV7-2 and J usage is TRBJ2-5, with D perhaps TRBD1 (5 bases). Germline loops: CDR1 SGHTA, CDR2 FQGNSA. The length of the CDR3 is 15 residues. Trimming removed 0 bases at V and 2 bases at J, with 10 bases between.

The genes are TRBV9 and TRBJ2-7; D uncertain. Trimming stripped 0 bases from V and 5 bases from J, with 12 bases between. This CDR3 has 14 amino acids. Germline-derived CDR1 and CDR2 are SGDLS and YYNGEE. The CDR3 sequence: CASSVAPQLDEQYF. DNA for the CDR3: TGTGCCAGCAGCGTAGCGCCCCAGCTTGACGAGCAGTACTTC. The full variable domain, rest sourced from reference TRBV9 and TRBJ2-7, is DSGVTQTPKHLITATGQRVTLRCSPRSGDLSVYWYQQSLDQGLQFLIQYYNGEERAKGNILERFSAQQFPDLHSELNLSSLELGDSALYFCASSVAPQLDEQYFGPGTRLTVT.

The V call is TRBV30, the J call TRBJ1-5; D is perhaps TRBD1 (5 bases). V was cut by 3 bases and J by 2 bases, with 14 bases left in between. Germline V gene data show CDR1 as GTSNPN and CDR2 as SVGIG (reference sequence). The CDR3 is made up of 15 amino acids. The CDR3 sequence: CAWSGAGNRNQPQHF. In DNA, the CDR3 is TGTGCCTGGAGCGGGGCAGGGAATCGCAATCAGCCCCAGCATTTT.

The rearrangement joins TRBV12-3 or TRBV12-4 to TRBJ2-5; 10 bases are shared with TRBD1. The CDR3 runs to 13 residues. V lost 5 bases to trimming and J lost 5 bases; unmatched junction nucleotides: 2. CDR3 nucleotides: TGTGCCAGCAGTGGGGGACAGGGGGAGACCCAGTACTTC. It codes for CASSGGQGETQYF.

J is TRBJ2-1 and V is TRBV5-8, with 11 bases identical to TRBD2. The CDR3 covers 14 residues. Germline loops: CDR1 SGHTS, CDR2 YDEGEE. V was pared by 1 base and J by 9 bases, with 3 bases of the junction left unmatched. Here the CDR3 reads CASSLSSGRSEQFF. The CDR3 DNA sequence: TGTGCCAGCAGCTTGTCTAGCGGGAGGTCTGAGCAGTTCTTC.

The genes are TRBV3-1 (or the pseudogene TRBV3-2) and TRBJ1-2; D unclear. In germline, CDR1 is LGHDT, CDR2 YNNKEL (reference sequence). V lost 4 bases and J 0 bases, leaving 12 bases between the germline ends. The CDR3 has 15 residues. As DNA, the CDR3 is TGTGCCAGCAGCCTACCAGGTGGGACTAACTATGGCTACACCTTC. Protein product: CASSLPGGTNYGYTF.

This chain connects TRBV5-6 to TRBJ2-2; 12 bases line up with TRBD2. CDR3 size: 17 residues. Germline V CDR1 and CDR2: SGHDT, YYEEEE. The V segment lost 0 bases and the J segment 5 bases; nucleotides outside the gene matches: 5. The CDR3 region is CASSLALTSGSTGELFF. In nucleotides, the CDR3 is TGTGCCAGCAGCTTGGCTTTGACTAGCGGGAGTACCGGGGAGCTGTTTTTT.

The chain links TRBV13 to TRBJ2-7; D is uncertain. This CDR3 spans 14 amino acids. The V end lost 0 bases, the J end lost 5 bases, and 11 bases lay between the germline ends. Germline loops: CDR1 PRHDT, CDR2 FYEKMQ (reference sequence). The CDR3 reads CASSLGGFGDEQYF. The CDR3 DNA follows: TGTGCCAGCAGCTTAGGGGGGTTTGGGGACGAGCAGTACTTC.

The chain employs TRBV2 and TRBJ1-6; possibly TRBD1 for D (6 bases). The CDR3 runs 13 residues. V was cut by 5 bases and J by 10 bases, with 12 bases left in between. CDR1 and CDR2 (germline): SNHLY, FYNNEI. The CDR3 DNA sequence: TGTGCCAGCAGTCCAGGGGCTGGATCACCCCTCCACTTT. As protein: CASSPGAGSPLHF.

The chain has TRBV30 and TRBJ2-1, with a weak D call TRBD1 (5 bases). The CDR3 contains 11 residues. The germline V gene has CDR1 GTSNPN and CDR2 SVGIG (reference sequence). The V end was cut by 4 bases, the J end by 11 bases, with 12 bases between. The CDR3 protein is CAWTLAGKQFF. The CDR3 nucleotides are TGTGCCTGGACCCTCGCAGGGAAGCAGTTCTTC.

The chain has TRBV6-5 and TRBJ2-1, with a possible D match to TRBD2 (6 bases). Germline CDR1 reads MNHEY; CDR2 reads SVGAGI. The CDR3 has 14 residues. Trimming removed 2 bases from V and 1 base from J, with 6 bases in between. CDR3 residues: CASSYGGSYNEQFF. The DNA for the CDR3 is TGTGCCAGCAGTTACGGGGGGTCCTACAATGAGCAGTTCTTC.

This clone showed up just once. The chain has TRBV7-3 and TRBJ1-1; no firm D call. There are 13 residues in the CDR3. The germline V and J ends were trimmed by 1 base and 1 base, with 4 bases remaining between them. Germline assignment: CDR1 SGHTA and CDR2 FQGTGA. CDR3 bases: TGTGCCAGCAGCTTAAACGGGAACACTGAAGCTTTCTTT. Amino acids: CASSLNGNTEAFF.

The chain couples TRBV19 to TRBJ1-5; TRBD1 agrees at 12 bases. Unmatched junction bases numbered 14, after V lost 5 bases and J lost 0 bases. Germline-derived CDR1 and CDR2 are LNHDA and SQIVND (reference sequence). This CDR3 has 20 amino acids. The CDR3 region is CASSSRGQGAALYSNQPQHF. The CDR3 DNA is TGTGCCAGTAGTTCGAGGGGACAGGGGGCTGCCCTTTATAGCAATCAGCCCCAGCATTTT.

As concerns this clone: Other DNA sequences in the sample encode the same CDR3. The V and J genes are TRBV6-5 and TRBJ1-1; D gene unclear. Per germline, CDR1 MNHEY and CDR2 SVGAGI. V shed 3 bases and J shed 2 bases, with 7 bases lying between them. The CDR3 length is 13 residues. The CDR3 sequence is CASSYRGNTEAFF. CDR3 coding DNA: TGTGCCAGCAGTTATCGCGGAAACACTGAAGCTTTCTTT.

This clone was seen only once. The chain combines TRBV5-1 with TRBJ2-7, with 11 nucleotides matching TRBD2. Unmatched junction bases numbered 8, after V lost 0 bases and J lost 9 bases. The CDR3 totals 15 residues. In germline, CDR1 is SGHRS, CDR2 YFSETQ. The CDR3 DNA follows: TGCGCCAGCAGCTTGGTAGCGGGGGGGCCTGTCGCGCAGTACTTC. Translation gives CASSLVAGGPVAQYF.

The chain joins TRBV20-1 to TRBJ1-3; TRBD1 might be the D (5 bases). The CDR3 covers 15 residues. Germline loops: CDR1 DFQATT, CDR2 SNEGSKA (reference sequence). The V gene lost 3 bases and the J gene lost 4 bases, with 16 bases spanning the gap. In nucleotides, the CDR3 is TGCAGTGCTAGTGCTGGGGCGAGAAGAGGAAACACCATATATTTT. Translating gives CSASAGARRGNTIYF.

This clone has a handful of counts. The V call is TRBV6-5, the J call TRBJ1-2; 7 bases fit TRBD1. J gave up 8 bases and V 6 bases, and 6 bases lay outside the gene matches. The CDR3 runs to 12 residues. Germline CDR1 is MNHEY and CDR2 is SVGAGI. The CDR3 spells CASSSTGQGYTF. CDR3 nucleotides: TGTGCCAGCAGCTCGACAGGGCAGGGCTACACCTTC.